This T cell receptor beta chain was captured by sequencing in a study of blood T cells in healthy people across ages. A second about 7 to 12 cycle PCR used barcoded and J-beta primers. The yield of each sample was at least 2.5 million CDR3-containing paired-end reads. A single record per CDR3 protein comes from TCRdb applying MiXCR to the 5' RACE reads. The sample lists just over 1 million distinct CDR3 sequences, 45% occurring once. Per germline, CDR1 MNHEY and CDR2 SMNVEV (reference sequence). V lost 4 bases and J lost 0, with 7 bases in between. This CDR3 is 14 amino acids long. Study results and caveats: PBMCs left unsorted prevented a conclusive naive versus antigen-experienced comparison. In the absence of known donor CMV status, changes in expanded clonotypes were possibly confounded.

Total RNA, at least 6 micrograms per sample, came from PBMCs. This clonotype was detected only a few times. The antigen remains undetermined. Sequenced input: blood. The sequence was obtained from a woman in her fifties or sixties in good health. J is TRBJ2-1 and V is TRBV27, with D perhaps TRBD1 (6 bases). CDR3 residues: CASSYRASYNEQFF. The CDR3 bases are TGTGCCAGCAGTTACAGGGCCTCCTACAATGAGCAGTTCTTC.